This entry concerns a single T cell receptor (beta chain). As yet, its antigen is unknown. This PCR relied on a set of 60 Vbeta primers and 13 Jbeta primers. Produced via immunoSEQ multiplex PCR; TCRdb's table is partial and in-frame only. The profile shows 100,000 to 150,000 clones, about three quarters of them singletons. This sample was included in a study of cytomegalovirus exposure and HLA in healthy donors. Study overall: An earlier analysis found fewer than 120 million unique TCR beta sequences from about 190 million T cells.

Findings and limits, study-wide: According to an earlier analysis, most TCR beta V segments yielded productive rearrangements about 90% or about 30% of the time. A later analysis linked a missense variant in DCLRE1C to the trimming of TCR beta V and J genes. Rare TCR sequences dominated, though some public TCRs recurred in many donors.

The CDR3 spans 15 residues. Trimming removed 5 bases from V and 6 bases from J; junction bases left unmatched: 7. Germline V gene sequence: CDR1 SGHRS, CDR2 YFSETQ. The receptor comes from a woman in her sixties in good health and CMV-seropositive. The chain is built from TRBV5-1 and TRBJ2-1, with TRBD1 matching over 11 bases. The sequenced sample was PBMCs. CDR3 protein: CASRQGTGGFNEQFF. CDR3 bases: TGCGCCAGCAGGCAAGGGACAGGGGGGTTCAATGAGCAGTTCTTC.